This TCR beta chain was obtained from a study of identical twins. In this sample, this clonotype turned up many times. As yet, its antigen is unknown. Findings and caveats of the study: The more abundant beta clonotypes in cord blood had fewer insertions, and memory repertoires did not show this.

After template switching added a universal primer site, the resulting cDNA carried unique molecular identifiers. Using its own MiXCR run on the 5' RACE reads, TCRdb lists one record per CDR3 protein. The sample consists of 1.5 million to 2 million distinct CDR3 sequences, around 29% of them appearing once. Sequencing was carried out using cord blood. This TCR was sampled from a newborn girl in good health.

CDR3 loop: CASSLVGVVGYTF. The CDR3 coding sequence is TGTGCCAGCAGCTTAGTAGGTGTCGTCGGCTACACCTTC. The rearrangement uses TRBV7-8 and TRBJ1-2, with D hard to call. There are 13 residues in the CDR3. Trimming took 1 base from V and 8 from J, leaving 11 bases between them. Germline V gene lookup returns CDR1 SGHVS and CDR2 FQNEAQ.